The 21 T cell receptor beta chains in this list originate from one sample, sequenced in a study of cytomegalovirus exposure and HLA in healthy donors. Profiled with immunoSEQ multiplex PCR; TCRdb holds only in-frame clones, not every one. The sample has 250,000 to 350,000 clones; approximately 85% are singletons. Material: PBMCs. All receptors derive from a man younger than 40 in good health and CMV-seronegative.

V usage is TRBV10-1 and J usage is TRBJ2-7; D perhaps matches TRBD1 (6 bases). With 0 bases removed from V and 1 base from J, the gap between germline ends came to 10 bases. Germline values: CDR1 WNHNN, CDR2 SYGVQD (reference sequence). The CDR3 consists of 15 residues. Written as DNA, the CDR3 is TGCGCCAGCAGTGAGTCTGCAGGGGCATCCTACGAGCAGTACTTC. This encodes CASSESAGASYEQYF.

V gene TRBV23-1 combines with J gene TRBJ2-7; D remains ambiguous. TRBV23-1 is given ORF status, its function remaining uncertain. V was shortened by 2 bases and J by 2 bases, with 7 bases between the two germline ends. The CDR3 loop spans 13 amino acids. As DNA, the CDR3 is TGCGCCAGCAGTCAAAAAATAACCTACGAGCAGTACTTC. It yields the protein CASSQKITYEQYF.

The chain joins TRBV2 to TRBJ1-1, with TRBD1 matching 10 bases. The CDR3 sequence is 15 residues long. V lost 5 bases, J lost 4 bases, and 7 bases stayed unmatched. Looked up from germline, CDR1 is SNHLY and CDR2 is FYNNEI. The CDR3 bases are TGTGCCAGCAGTTTGAAAGGACAGGGGGGCACTGAAGCTTTCTTT. Translating gives CASSLKGQGGTEAFF.

The rearrangement joins TRBV21-1 to TRBJ2-7; TRBD1 was called by the table and not checked on the DNA. TRBV21-1 is marked as a pseudogene. CDR3 length: 16 residues. Here the CDR3 reads CASSKDRDRGSYEQYF. The DNA for the CDR3 is TGTGCCAGCAGCAAAGACCGGGACAGGGGTTCCTACGAGCAGTACTTC.

This chain links TRBV5-1 with TRBJ2-6; the D is unclear. The germline V and J ends were trimmed by 4 bases and 9 bases, with 17 bases remaining between them. The germline V gene has CDR1 SGHRS and CDR2 YFSETQ. This CDR3 spans 15 amino acids. The CDR3 coding sequence is TGCGCCAGCAGCCCGGATGCGGTGGTGGGCAACGTCCTGACTTTC. Translated, it gives CASSPDAVVGNVLTF.

The V call is TRBV7-8, the J call TRBJ2-7, with TRBD1 matching 8 bases. The J segment lost 5 bases and the V segment lost 5 bases, leaving 11 bases of the junction unmatched. The CDR3 contains 15 residues. Germline V gene sequence: CDR1 SGHVS, CDR2 FQNEAQ. As DNA, the CDR3 is TGTGCCAGCAGCCCTCGGACAGGGTTTTCCCACGAGCAGTACTTC. Translating gives CASSPRTGFSHEQYF.

The chain recombines TRBV5-1 with TRBJ2-5, with 7 bases matching TRBD1. This CDR3 is 14 amino acids long. After removal of 5 bases from V and 5 bases from J, the junction contained 9 bases not matched to a gene. CDR1 and CDR2 (germline): SGHRS, YFSETQ. In DNA form, the CDR3 reads TGCGCCAGCAGATTCAGACAGGGCCGGGAGACCCAGTACTTC. Residues: CASRFRQGRETQYF. Complete variable domain (other parts from reference TRBV5-1 and TRBJ2-5): KAGVTQTPRYLIKTRGQQVTLSCSPISGHRSVSWYQQTPGQGLQFLFEYFSETQRNKGNFPGRFSGRQFSNSRSEMNVSTLELGDSALYLCASRFRQGRETQYFGPGTRLLVL.

The chain combines TRBV6-5 with TRBJ1-2; D gene ambiguous. The germline CDR1 and CDR2 sequences are MNHEY and SVGAGI. V lost 3 bases and J lost 5, with 10 bases in between. The CDR3 covers 13 residues. Written as DNA, the CDR3 is TGTGCCAGCAGTTATGGACTAGCTTATGGCTACACCTTC. Residues: CASSYGLAYGYTF.

This clone occurred a few times. The CDR3 DNA sequence: TGTGCCAGCAGCGCGATCGACAGGGGCTATGGCTACACCTTC. It translates to CASSAIDRGYGYTF. The genes are TRBV6-1 and TRBJ1-2; TRBD1 matches at 8 bases. After removal of 6 bases from V and 4 bases from J, the junction contained 7 bases not matched to a gene. The CDR3 covers 14 residues. Germline loops: CDR1 MNHNS, CDR2 SASEGT.

CDR3 DNA sequence: TGTGCCAGCCGCAGGGTTACCGGGGAGCTGTTTTTT. As protein: CASRRVTGELFF. This chain connects TRBV27 to TRBJ2-2, with D possibly TRBD1 on 5 matching bases. CDR1 MNHEY and CDR2 SMNVEV come from the germline V gene (reference sequence). The CDR3 is 12 amino acids. V lost 8 bases, J lost 5 bases, and 9 bases lay in between.

V gene TRBV5-4 combines with J gene TRBJ1-2, with a weak D call TRBD1 (6 bases). This CDR3 is 14 amino acids long. Looked up from germline, CDR1 is SGHNT and CDR2 is YYREEE (reference sequence). Trimming cost V 0 bases and J 8 bases, with 14 bases left between them. DNA for the CDR3: TGTGCCAGCAGCTTGGAAGGGGGAAGTAGAGGCTACACCTTC. It encodes CASSLEGGSRGYTF.

The V gene is TRBV28, the J gene TRBJ1-2; possible D gene TRBD1, 6 bases. This CDR3 contains 15 residues. The V gene's germline CDR1 is MDHEN and CDR2 SYDVKM. The V and J ends lost 2 bases and 10 bases respectively, with 20 bases between them. CDR3: CASSLGRQALNPYTF. The CDR3 DNA reads as TGTGCCAGCAGTTTAGGGAGACAGGCCTTAAATCCCTACACCTTC.

The CDR3 DNA reads TGTGCCAGCAGCTCGGGACAGGTACCCTACGAGCAGTACTTC. Translated: CASSSGQVPYEQYF. The rearrangement uses TRBV7-9 and TRBJ2-7; the match to TRBD1 covers 8 bases. V lost 4 bases, J lost 2 bases, and 4 bases stayed unmatched. The germline gives CDR1 SEHNR, CDR2 FQNEAQ (reference sequence). This CDR3 is 14 amino acids long.

The chain combines TRBV9 with TRBJ1-5; perhaps TRBD1 as D (5 bases). The CDR3 consists of 15 residues. Germline CDR1 SGDLS, CDR2 YYNGEE. Deletions cut 3 bases from V and 7 bases from J, with 17 bases between. CDR3 nucleotide sequence: TGTGCCAGCAGCGCCGGCCAGGGAATCCGGCAGCCCCAGCATTTT. Encoded protein: CASSAGQGIRQPQHF.

The chain employs TRBV27 and TRBJ2-3, with 11 bases fitting TRBD2. Germline values: CDR1 MNHEY, CDR2 SMNVEV (reference sequence). The CDR3 is 23 amino acids. The V gene end was trimmed by 5 bases and the J gene end by 0 bases; junction bases not matched to a gene: 25. The CDR3 is CASSPKLAGAVRTSFVSTDTQYF. CDR3 in DNA: TGTGCCAGCAGTCCCAAACTAGCGGGGGCCGTGCGAACCTCTTTTGTGAGCACAGATACGCAGTATTTT.

The gene calls are TRBV19 and TRBJ1-1; D is perhaps TRBD1 (5 bases). Deletions cut 9 bases from V and 3 bases from J, with 5 bases between. Germline V CDR1 and CDR2: LNHDA, SQIVND (reference sequence). This CDR3 has 10 amino acids. CDR3 nucleotide sequence: TGTGCCAGCAGGGACACTGAAGCTTTCTTT. Protein: CASRDTEAFF.

This clone showed up just once. This chain uses TRBV5-4 with TRBJ2-7, with a weak D call TRBD1 (5 bases). This CDR3 region has 12 residues. The germline gives CDR1 SGHNT, CDR2 YYREEE (reference sequence). V was pared by 1 base and J by 3 bases, with 5 bases between. CDR3 bases: TGTGCCAGCAGCTTGACAGGCTACGAGCAGTACTTC. It yields the protein CASSLTGYEQYF. The full variable domain, rest sourced from reference TRBV5-4 and TRBJ2-7, is ETGVTQSPTHLIKTRGQQVTLRCSSQSGHNTVSWYQQALGQGPQFIFQYYREEENGRGNFPPRFSGLQFPNYSSELNVNALELDDSALYLCASSLTGYEQYFGPGTRLTVT.

The chain employs TRBV5-1 and TRBJ2-3, with TRBD1 matching 10 bases. The ends lost 3 bases at V and 4 bases at J; junction bases unmatched: 5. CDR1 SGHRS and CDR2 YFSETQ come from the germline V gene. This CDR3 comprises 15 residues. CDR3: CASSSGTGVADTQYF. The CDR3 region has the DNA TGCGCCAGCAGCTCCGGGACAGGGGTGGCAGATACGCAGTATTTT.

This clone was found once. CDR3 bases: TGTGCCAGCTCACTACAGGGATGGAACACTGAAGCTTTCTTT. Protein: CASSLQGWNTEAFF. This rearrangement joins TRBV18 to TRBJ1-1, with D perhaps matching TRBD1 (6 bases). The CDR3 is 14 residues long. Trimming took off 4 bases at V and 1 base at J, with 10 bases between the two ends. CDR1 and CDR2 from the germline V gene are KGHSH and LQKENI.

The chain joins TRBV10-3 to TRBJ1-1; D not certain. CDR1 is ENHRY, CDR2 SYGVKD, per germline. Between the trimmed V and J ends, which lost 0 bases and 10 bases, there was a span of 15 bases. This CDR3 is 14 amino acids long. CDR3 region: CAISESKIRVGAFF. CDR3 coding DNA: TGTGCCATCAGTGAGTCGAAGATCCGGGTGGGAGCTTTCTTT.

Here the CDR3 reads CASSVSGNSPLHF. In DNA, the CDR3 is TGTGCCAGCAGCGTATCGGGGAATTCACCCCTCCACTTT. The chain combines TRBV9 with TRBJ1-6; D ambiguous. The ends were cut back, 1 base at V and 7 bases at J, with 6 bases in the middle. From germline, CDR1 is SGDLS and CDR2 YYNGEE. CDR3 length: 13 residues.